Listed here are 22 T cell receptor beta chains from one sample, sequenced in a study of control samples from healthy donors and cancer patients. Method: immunoSEQ multiplex PCR; TCRdb's copy keeps in-frame clones and lacks some. The sample has 110,000 to 150,000 clones, 90% to 95% seen once; the top ten hold roughly 13%. Sequencing was performed on blood. Receptors were obtained from a man aged 40-49 years in good health.

The chain couples TRBV4-2 to TRBJ2-7; D is uncertain. CDR1 is LGHNA, CDR2 YNFKEQ, per germline. The CDR3 totals 12 residues. Trimming removed 0 bases from V and 6 bases from J, with 6 bases in between. In nucleotides, the CDR3 is TGTGCCAGCAGCCAAGATAACGGCGAGCAGTACTTC. It encodes CASSQDNGEQYF.

The V gene is TRBV10-3, the J gene TRBJ2-1, with 8 bases aligning to TRBD1. The J segment lost 8 bases and the V segment lost 3 bases, leaving 0 bases of the junction unmatched. This CDR3 is 12 amino acids long. Germline V gene data show CDR1 as ENHRY and CDR2 as SYGVKD. The chain's CDR3 is CAISDRGHEQFF. The CDR3 region has the DNA TGTGCCATCAGTGACAGGGGGCATGAGCAGTTCTTC.

V and J are TRBV5-6 and TRBJ2-3, with no clear D. The CDR3 covers 14 residues. The germline gives CDR1 SGHDT, CDR2 YYEEEE. V was shortened by 0 bases and J by 0 bases, with 5 bases between the two germline ends. The CDR3 bases are TGTGCCAGCAGCTTGGGCGAAAGCACAGATACGCAGTATTTT. Protein: CASSLGESTDTQYF.

This sequence joins TRBV4-1 and TRBJ1-2; 9 bases are a match to TRBD1. The V and J ends lost 1 base and 4 bases, in that order; junction bases with no gene match: 7. Germline CDR1 reads MGHRA; CDR2 reads YSYEKL. The CDR3 covers 16 residues. CDR3 nucleotide sequence: TGCGCCAGCAGCCAAGTTTTGACAGGGGGATCCTATGGCTACACCTTC. It translates to CASSQVLTGGSYGYTF.

The rearrangement joins TRBV13 to TRBJ2-1; TRBD2 matches 14 bases. V gave up 7 bases and J gave up 4 bases; unmatched junction bases: 3. Germline-derived CDR1 and CDR2 are PRHDT and FYEKMQ (reference sequence). The CDR3 extends over 15 amino acids. For the CDR3, the DNA is TGTGCCAGCACGGGACTAGCGGGGGAGTACAATGAGCAGTTCTTC. As protein: CASTGLAGEYNEQFF.

V and J are TRBV7-6 and TRBJ1-2; a possible D gene is TRBD1 (6 bases). The ends were cut back, 5 bases at V and 1 base at J, with 20 bases in the middle. Germline CDR1 SGHVS, CDR2 FNYEAQ. The CDR3 loop spans 17 amino acids. Here the CDR3 reads CASSLKEADRLNYGYTF. The CDR3 region has the DNA TGTGCCAGCAGCCTAAAGGAAGCGGACAGACTTAACTATGGCTACACCTTC.

The V and J genes are TRBV9 and TRBJ2-5; 9 bases match TRBD2. The CDR3 spans 15 residues. Germline V gene lookup returns CDR1 SGDLS and CDR2 YYNGEE. J lost 1 base, V lost 3 bases, and 4 bases had no gene match. The CDR3 region is CASSGGLAFQETQYF. CDR3 nucleotides: TGTGCCAGCAGCGGGGGACTAGCCTTCCAAGAGACCCAGTACTTC.

V gene TRBV9 combines with J gene TRBJ2-7; no clear D. Germline CDR1 and CDR2: SGDLS and YYNGEE. The length of the CDR3 is 12 residues. V was clipped by 4 bases and J by 4 bases, with 9 bases between them. In DNA form, the CDR3 reads TGTGCCAGCAGCCCATCCCAGTACGAGCAGTACTTC. This sequence encodes CASSPSQYEQYF.

As concerns this clone: One end of the junction varies from germline; a read error may be responsible. The V and J genes are TRBV6-6 and TRBJ1-5; D is perhaps TRBD1 (5 bases). There are 15 residues in the CDR3. Germline V gene lookup returns CDR1 MNHNY and CDR2 SVGAGI (reference sequence). CDR3 sequence reads: CASSSGTYSDQPQHF. DNA of the CDR3: TGTGCCAGCAGTTCAGGGACGTATAGCGATCAGCCCCAGCATTTT.

V gene TRBV6-6 combines with J gene TRBJ2-7; 7 bases line up with TRBD1. J gave up 1 base and V 8 bases, and 2 bases lay outside the gene matches. The CDR3 length is 12 residues. The germline V gene has CDR1 MNHNY and CDR2 SVGAGI (reference sequence). CDR3: CASAGGSYEQYF. For the CDR3, the DNA is TGTGCCAGCGCAGGGGGTTCCTACGAGCAGTACTTC.

The genes are TRBV9 and TRBJ1-2; a weak D match, TRBD1 (6 bases). Germline V lookup: CDR1 SGDLS, CDR2 YYNGEE. This CDR3 contains 15 residues. Trimming took 0 bases from V and 4 from J, leaving 13 bases between them. CDR3 sequence (DNA): TGTGCCAGCAGCGTAGCAGGGGATCCCAGCTATGGCTACACCTTC. Translated, it gives CASSVAGDPSYGYTF.

The V gene is TRBV9, the J gene TRBJ2-7, with TRBD2 as a possible D gene (6 bases). Per the germline V gene, CDR1 is SGDLS and CDR2 is YYNGEE. V shed 0 bases and J shed 1 base, with 8 bases lying between them. This CDR3 has 14 residues. CDR3 region: CASSVEGTSYEQYF. For the CDR3, the DNA is TGTGCCAGCAGCGTAGAGGGGACTTCCTACGAGCAGTACTTC. Full variable domain (rest looked up from reference TRBV9 and TRBJ2-7): DSGVTQTPKHLITATGQRVTLRCSPRSGDLSVYWYQQSLDQGLQFLIQYYNGEERAKGNILERFSAQQFPDLHSELNLSSLELGDSALYFCASSVEGTSYEQYFGPGTRLTVT.

This chain connects TRBV5-8 to TRBJ2-7; 9 nucleotides align to TRBD2. This CDR3 comprises 16 residues. The germline CDR1 and CDR2 sequences are SGHTS and YDEGEE. The V segment lost 1 base and the J segment 2 bases; nucleotides outside the gene matches: 7. The CDR3 protein is CASSLFLAGSPYEQYF. The CDR3 DNA reads TGTGCCAGCAGCTTGTTCCTAGCGGGGTCCCCCTACGAGCAGTACTTC.

The chain recombines TRBV5-8 with TRBJ1-2; D possibly corresponds to TRBD1 (5 bases). Germline CDR1 is SGHTS and CDR2 is YDEGEE. The CDR3 length is 15 residues. V lost 5 bases and J 8 bases, leaving 22 bases between the germline ends. The CDR3 coding sequence is TGTGCCAGCAGTATTCCTGCTAGGACAACTGAGGGCTACACCTTC. It encodes CASSIPARTTEGYTF.

V gene TRBV11-2 combines with J gene TRBJ2-1; TRBD2 matches at 7 bases. From germline, CDR1 is SGHAT and CDR2 FQNNGV. V lost 0 bases and J lost 3; bases outside the gene matches: 11. The CDR3 covers 18 residues. CDR3 sequence (DNA): TGTGCCAGCAGCTTAGATTACGACGATGAGCGGGACTACAATGAGCAGTTCTTC. This translates into CASSLDYDDERDYNEQFF.

The V call is TRBV2, the J call TRBJ1-2; perhaps TRBD1 as D (5 bases). The CDR3 sequence is 14 residues long. Trimming shortened V by 7 bases and J by 4 bases, and 16 bases separated the two germline ends. Germline V CDR1 and CDR2: SNHLY, FYNNEI. The chain's CDR3 is CASIETREAYGYTF. The CDR3, as DNA: TGTGCCAGCATCGAAACCAGGGAGGCCTATGGCTACACCTTC.

The CDR3 sequence: CASSTRDFGYTF. The CDR3 DNA is TGTGCCAGCAGTACCCGGGACTTTGGCTACACCTTC. The chain couples TRBV12-3 or TRBV12-4 to TRBJ1-2; the D gene is possibly TRBD1 (5 bases). With 5 bases removed from V and 7 bases from J, the gap between germline ends came to 11 bases. This CDR3 region has 12 residues.

Points on this clone: The same CDR3 can be traced to other DNA sequences in this sample. The J gene is TRBJ1-2, the V gene TRBV12-3 or TRBV12-4, with no clear D. The CDR3 is made up of 13 amino acids. V dropped 1 base and J dropped 1 base, with 4 bases sitting between them. CDR3 protein: CASSLGGNYGYTF. The CDR3, as DNA: TGTGCCAGCAGTTTAGGGGGTAACTATGGCTACACCTTC.

This clone appeared once. The chain carries TRBV24-1 and TRBJ1-5; D is unresolved. Trimming removed 3 bases at V and 5 bases at J, with 10 bases between. CDR1 and CDR2 (germline): KGHDR, SFDVKD. This CDR3 is 14 amino acids long. CDR3 amino acids: CATSDPVEDQPQHF. The CDR3 coding sequence is TGTGCCACCAGTGATCCCGTTGAGGATCAGCCCCAGCATTTT.

The chain is built from TRBV29-1 and TRBJ2-7; D remains ambiguous. CDR1 is SQVTM and CDR2 is ANQGSEA in the germline V gene. Between the trimmed V and J ends, which lost 5 bases and 3 bases, there was a span of 11 bases. The CDR3 length is 12 residues. CDR3 region: CSVPGPLYEQYF. The CDR3 DNA reads as TGCAGCGTTCCCGGCCCGCTCTACGAGCAGTACTTC.

In this sample, this clone turned up a few times. The rearrangement links TRBV29-1 to TRBJ1-2; a possible D gene is TRBD1 (5 bases). V was cut by 6 bases and J by 2 bases, with 13 bases left in between. This CDR3 spans 13 amino acids. The germline CDR1 and CDR2 sequences are SQVTM and ANQGSEA. Written as DNA, the CDR3 is TGCAGCGTCGGAACAGGACTCAACTATGGCTACACCTTC. Its protein product is CSVGTGLNYGYTF.

This clone was observed many times. This rearrangement joins TRBV5-8 to TRBJ2-1, with TRBD1 identical over 11 bases. CDR3 length equals 15 residues. The germline V gene has CDR1 SGHTS and CDR2 YDEGEE. V was clipped by 4 bases and J by 4 bases; unmatched bases: 4. DNA for the CDR3: TGTGCCAGCAGCAAGGGACAGGGGGTATACAATGAGCAGTTCTTC. It yields the protein CASSKGQGVYNEQFF.